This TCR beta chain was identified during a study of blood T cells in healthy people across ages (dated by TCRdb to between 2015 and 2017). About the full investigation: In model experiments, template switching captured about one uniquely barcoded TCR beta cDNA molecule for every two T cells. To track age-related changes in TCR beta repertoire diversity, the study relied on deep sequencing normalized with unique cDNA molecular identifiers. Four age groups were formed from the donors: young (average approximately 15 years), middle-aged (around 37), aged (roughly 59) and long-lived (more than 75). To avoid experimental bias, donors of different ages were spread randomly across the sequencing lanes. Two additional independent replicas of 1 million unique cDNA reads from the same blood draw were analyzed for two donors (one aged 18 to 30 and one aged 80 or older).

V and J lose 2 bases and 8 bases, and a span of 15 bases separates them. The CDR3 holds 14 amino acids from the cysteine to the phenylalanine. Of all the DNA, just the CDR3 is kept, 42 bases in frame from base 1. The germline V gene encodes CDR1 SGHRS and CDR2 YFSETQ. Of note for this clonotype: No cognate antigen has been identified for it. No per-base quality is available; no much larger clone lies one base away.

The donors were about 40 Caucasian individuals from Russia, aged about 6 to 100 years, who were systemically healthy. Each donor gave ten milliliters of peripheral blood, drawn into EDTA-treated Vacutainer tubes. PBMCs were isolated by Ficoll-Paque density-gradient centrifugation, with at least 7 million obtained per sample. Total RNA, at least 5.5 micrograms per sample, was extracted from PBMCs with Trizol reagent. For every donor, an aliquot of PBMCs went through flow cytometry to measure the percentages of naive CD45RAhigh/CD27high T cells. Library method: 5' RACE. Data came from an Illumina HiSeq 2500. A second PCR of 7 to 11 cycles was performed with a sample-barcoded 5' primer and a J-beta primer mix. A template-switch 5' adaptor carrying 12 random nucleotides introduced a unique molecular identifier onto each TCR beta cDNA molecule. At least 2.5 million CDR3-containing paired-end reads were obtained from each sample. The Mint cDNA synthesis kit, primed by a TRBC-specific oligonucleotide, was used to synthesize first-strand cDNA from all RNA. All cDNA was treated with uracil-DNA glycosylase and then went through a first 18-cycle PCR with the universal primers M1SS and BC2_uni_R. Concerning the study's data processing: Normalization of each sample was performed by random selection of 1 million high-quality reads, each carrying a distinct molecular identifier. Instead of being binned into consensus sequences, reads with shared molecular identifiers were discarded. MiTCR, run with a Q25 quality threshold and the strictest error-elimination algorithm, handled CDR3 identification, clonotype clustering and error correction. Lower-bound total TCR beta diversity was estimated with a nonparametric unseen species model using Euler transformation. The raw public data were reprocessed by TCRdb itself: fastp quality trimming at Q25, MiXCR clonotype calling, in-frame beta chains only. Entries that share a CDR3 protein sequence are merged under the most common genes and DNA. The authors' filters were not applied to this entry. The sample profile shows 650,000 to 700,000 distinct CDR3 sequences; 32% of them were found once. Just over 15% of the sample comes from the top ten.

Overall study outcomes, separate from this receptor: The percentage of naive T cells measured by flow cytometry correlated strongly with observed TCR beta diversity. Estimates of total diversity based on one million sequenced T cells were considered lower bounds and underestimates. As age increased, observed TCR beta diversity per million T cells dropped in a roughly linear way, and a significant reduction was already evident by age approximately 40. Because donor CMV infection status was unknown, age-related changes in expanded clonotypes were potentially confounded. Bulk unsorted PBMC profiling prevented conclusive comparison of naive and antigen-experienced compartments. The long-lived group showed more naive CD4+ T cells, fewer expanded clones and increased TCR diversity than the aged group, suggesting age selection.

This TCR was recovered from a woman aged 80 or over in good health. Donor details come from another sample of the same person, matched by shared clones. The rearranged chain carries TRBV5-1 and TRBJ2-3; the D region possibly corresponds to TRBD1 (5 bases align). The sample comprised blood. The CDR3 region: CASSFRAGQGTQYF. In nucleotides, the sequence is TGCGCCAGCAGCTTTAGAGCAGGGCAGGGTACGCAGTATTTT.